This T cell receptor (beta chain) was recovered during a study of low-dose radiotherapy and immunotherapy resistance in tumors. About the research overall: Per fraction, Cohort 1 was given 0.5 Gy every 2 weeks, for a total of 6.5 Gy.

Gene-specific TRAV and TRBV primers were used for first-strand cDNA, covering alpha and beta chains. The authors amplified TCRs for 15 to 25 PCR cycles with a constant-region primer and a V-primer adapter. By in vitro transcription, the isolated mRNA was amplified. MiXCR, applied by TCRdb to the reads, yields one record per CDR3 protein. The repertoire includes around 99,000 distinct CDR3 sequences, more than 8.5% of them detected once, and around 0.97% sits in the top ten. Time point in this sample: before trial treatment. Remarks on this clonotype: A far larger clone is just one base off, so this is likely a read error.

Sequences were derived from PBMCs, sampled before treatment. The receptor was derived from a male donor with prostate cancer.

The CDR3 nucleotides read TGTGCCAGCAGCATACCGAGACAGGGATTCAACACTGAAGCTTTCTTT. Protein: CASSIPRQGFNTEAFF. The rearrangement links TRBV13 to TRBJ1-1; 7 nucleotides line up with TRBD1. V lost 5 bases to trimming and J lost 2 bases; unmatched junction nucleotides: 11. Germline V CDR1 and CDR2: PRHDT, FYEKMQ (reference sequence). The CDR3 is 16 amino acids.